Reported below is one T cell receptor beta chain. The data were taken from a study of blood T cell repertoires in COVID-19. Study details: There were acute and convalescent COVID-19 samples, and they came from the United States, Italy and Spain. Nucleic acid was either cDNA or gDNA, and it came from T cells, B-cell-depleted T cells, or PBMCs.

The CDR3 extends over 13 amino acids. Per germline, CDR1 MDHEN and CDR2 SYDVKM. The V end was cut by 2 bases, the J end by 3 bases, with 8 bases between. Measured with immunoSEQ multiplex PCR; TCRdb has only the in-frame clones, and not every one. The table includes about 81,000 clones, approximately 92% detected once. The receptor comes from a woman at least 80 years old with active COVID-19. This chain uses TRBV28 with TRBJ2-7; no firm D call. Sequencing used peripheral blood. The CDR3 coding sequence is TGTGCCAGCAGTTTAGGCGGCTACTACGAGCAGTACTTC. It specifies CASSLGGYYEQYF. Looking up the rest from reference TRBV28 and TRBJ2-7 gives the full variable domain: DVKVTQSSRYLVKRTGEKVFLECVQDMDHENMFWYRQDPGLGLRLIYFSYDVKMKEKGDIPEGYSVSREKKERFSLILESASTNQTSMYLCASSLGGYYEQYFGPGTRLTVT.